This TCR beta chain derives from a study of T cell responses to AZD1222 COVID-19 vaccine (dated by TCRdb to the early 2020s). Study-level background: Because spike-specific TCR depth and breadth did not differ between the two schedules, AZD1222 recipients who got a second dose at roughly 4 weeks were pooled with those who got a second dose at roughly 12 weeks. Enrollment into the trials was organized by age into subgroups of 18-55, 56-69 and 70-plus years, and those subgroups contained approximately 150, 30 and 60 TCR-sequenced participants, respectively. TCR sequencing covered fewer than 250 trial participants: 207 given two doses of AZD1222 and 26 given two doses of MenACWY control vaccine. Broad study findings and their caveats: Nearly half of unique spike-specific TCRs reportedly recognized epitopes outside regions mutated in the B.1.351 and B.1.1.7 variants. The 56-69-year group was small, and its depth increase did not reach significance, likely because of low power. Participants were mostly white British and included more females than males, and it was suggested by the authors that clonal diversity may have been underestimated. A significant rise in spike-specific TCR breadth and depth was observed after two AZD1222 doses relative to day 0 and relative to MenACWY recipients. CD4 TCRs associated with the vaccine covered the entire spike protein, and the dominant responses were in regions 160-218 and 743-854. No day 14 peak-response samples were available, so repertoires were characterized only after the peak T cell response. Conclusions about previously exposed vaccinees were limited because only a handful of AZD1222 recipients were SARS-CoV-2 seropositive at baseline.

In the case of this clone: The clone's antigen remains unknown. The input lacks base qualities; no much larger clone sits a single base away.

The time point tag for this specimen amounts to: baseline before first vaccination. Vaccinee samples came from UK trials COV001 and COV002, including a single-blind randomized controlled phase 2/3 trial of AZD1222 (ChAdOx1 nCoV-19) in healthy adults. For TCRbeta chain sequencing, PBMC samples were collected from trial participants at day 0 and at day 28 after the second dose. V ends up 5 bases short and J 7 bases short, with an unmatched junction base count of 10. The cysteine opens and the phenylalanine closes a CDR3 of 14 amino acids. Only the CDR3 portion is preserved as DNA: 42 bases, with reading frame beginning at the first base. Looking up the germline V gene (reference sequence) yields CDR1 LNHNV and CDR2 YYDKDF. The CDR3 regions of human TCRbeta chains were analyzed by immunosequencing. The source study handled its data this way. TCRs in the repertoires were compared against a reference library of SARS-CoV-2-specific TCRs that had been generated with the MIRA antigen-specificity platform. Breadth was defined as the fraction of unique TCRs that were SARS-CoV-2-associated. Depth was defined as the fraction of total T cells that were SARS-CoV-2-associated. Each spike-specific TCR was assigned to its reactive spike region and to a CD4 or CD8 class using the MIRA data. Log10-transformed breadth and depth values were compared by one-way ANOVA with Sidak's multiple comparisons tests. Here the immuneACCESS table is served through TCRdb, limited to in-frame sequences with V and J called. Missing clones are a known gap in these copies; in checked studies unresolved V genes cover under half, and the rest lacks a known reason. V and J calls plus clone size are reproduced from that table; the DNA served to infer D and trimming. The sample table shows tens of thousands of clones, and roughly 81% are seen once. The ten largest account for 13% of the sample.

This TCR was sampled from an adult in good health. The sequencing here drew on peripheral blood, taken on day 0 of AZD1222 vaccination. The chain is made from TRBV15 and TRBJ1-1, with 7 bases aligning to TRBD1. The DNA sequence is TGTGCCACCAGCTATTATACAGGGGACAGTGAAGCTTTCTTT. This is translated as CATSYYTGDSEAFF.